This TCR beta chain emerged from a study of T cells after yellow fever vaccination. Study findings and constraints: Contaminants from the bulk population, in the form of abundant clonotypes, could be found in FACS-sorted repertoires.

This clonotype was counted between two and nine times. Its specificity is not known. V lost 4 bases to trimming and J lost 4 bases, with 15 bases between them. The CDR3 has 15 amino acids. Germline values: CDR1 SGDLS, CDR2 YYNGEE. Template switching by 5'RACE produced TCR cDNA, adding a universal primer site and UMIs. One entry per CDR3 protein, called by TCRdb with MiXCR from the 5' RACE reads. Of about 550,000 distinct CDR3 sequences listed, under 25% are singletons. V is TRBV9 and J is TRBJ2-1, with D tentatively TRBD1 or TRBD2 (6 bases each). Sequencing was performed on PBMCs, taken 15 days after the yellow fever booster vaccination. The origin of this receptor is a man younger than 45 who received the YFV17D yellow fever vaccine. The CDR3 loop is CASSPLTGLYNEQFF. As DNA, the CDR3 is TGTGCCAGCAGCCCTTTGACAGGACTATACAATGAGCAGTTCTTC.